Sequencing of this T cell receptor (beta chain) was carried out in a study of shared clonotypes between healthy human individuals. The protocol was immunoSEQ multiplex PCR, while the TCRdb copy is restricted to in-frame clones and leaves out a portion. There are roughly 1.4 million clones in the sample; about 98.5% occur only once, and 0.36% lies in the top ten. The CDR3 sequence is 15 residues long. Germline V gene sequence: CDR1 LNHDA, CDR2 SQIVND (reference sequence). Trimming took 8 bases from V and 4 from J; bases not matched to a gene: 13. The sequence was collected from a man aged 25-45 years in good health. Sequencing was carried out using naive CD4+ T cells sorted from blood. The subset here: CD45RA+ positively selected. The rearrangement links TRBV19 to TRBJ1-1; 7 nucleotides match TRBD1. The CDR3 protein is CASGERGQLGTEAFF. CDR3 nucleotide sequence: TGTGCCAGTGGAGAAAGGGGGCAACTCGGCACTGAAGCTTTCTTT.